This is a list of T cell receptor beta chains from one sample in a study of blood T cell repertoires in COVID-19. TCRdb's copy holds only in-frame clones and misses some; the assay was immunoSEQ multiplex PCR. The sample consists of 140,000 or so clones, 88% of them appearing once. Sequences were obtained from peripheral blood. The receptors shown here come from a man in his sixties or seventies with acute or convalescent COVID-19. The CDR3 runs from the conserved cysteine through the conserved F or W. The D gene is left open where the match is weak. A row's size may be missing; if present it is once, few, many or a size class.

cdr3_length	j_call	v_call	clone_size	d_call	cdr3_aa	cdr3_nt
15	TRBJ2-3	TRBV11-1	once	TRBD2	CASSLGGDREDTQYF	TGTGCCAGCAGCCTCGGGGGGGACCGGGAGGATACGCAGTATTTT
13	TRBJ1-1	TRBV10-3	once	TRBD1	CAIKGQGDTEAFF	TGTGCCATCAAGGGACAGGGAGACACTGAAGCTTTCTTT
13	TRBJ1-3	TRBV19	.	.	CASKRSSGNTIYF	TGTGCCAGTAAAAGGAGCTCTGGAAACACCATATATTTT
15	TRBJ2-2	TRBV13	.	TRBD1	CASRTNRGVAGELFF	TGTGCCAGCAGGACTAACAGGGGTGTAGCCGGGGAGCTGTTTTTT
17	TRBJ1-6	TRBV10-3	.	TRBD1	CAISEQGGTDYNSPLHF	TGTGCCATCAGTGAACAAGGGGGGACAGACTATAATTCACCCCTCCACTTT
14	TRBJ1-3	TRBV7-2	.	.	CASRAGAAGNTIYF	TGTGCCAGCAGAGCAGGGGCCGCTGGAAACACCATATATTTT
15	TRBJ2-2	TRBV2	.	.	CASSVVGAVTGELFF	TGTGCCAGCAGTGTTGTAGGGGCGGTCACCGGGGAGCTGTTTTTT
12	TRBJ1-1	TRBV5-5	.	.	CASRSGDTEAFF	TGTGCCAGCAGATCAGGGGACACTGAAGCTTTCTTT
16	TRBJ1-2	TRBV6-6	.	.	CASSYSTLPGSYGYTF	TGTGCCAGCAGTTACTCGACCCTCCCGGGGAGCTATGGCTACACCTTC
15	TRBJ1-5	TRBV10-2	.	.	CASREGRPPNQPQHF	TGCGCCAGCAGGGAGGGGAGGCCCCCAAATCAGCCCCAGCATTTT
15	TRBJ1-1	TRBV7-6	.	TRBD1	CASSTPGQANTEAFF	TGTGCCAGCAGCACCCCGGGACAGGCTAACACTGAAGCTTTCTTT
14	TRBJ2-1	TRBV29-1	.	TRBD1	CSVIRDRGKNEQFF	TGCAGCGTTATCCGGGACAGGGGGAAAAATGAGCAGTTCTTC
15	TRBJ2-6	TRBV7-9	.	.	CASTFTGTGANVLTF	TGTGCCAGCACCTTTACAGGAACTGGGGCCAACGTCCTGACTTTC
15	TRBJ1-2	TRBV28	.	TRBD1	CASSVTGTGNNGYTF	TGTGCCAGCAGTGTCACCGGGACAGGGAATAATGGCTACACCTTC
15	TRBJ2-2	TRBV3-1/TRBV3-2	few	.	CASSQEGQITGELFF	TGTGCCAGCAGCCAAGAAGGACAGATCACCGGGGAGCTGTTTTTT
15	TRBJ2-3	TRBV6-5	.	TRBD2	CASSRTSGDTDTQYF	TGTGCCAGCAGTAGAACTAGCGGGGACACAGATACGCAGTATTTT
15	TRBJ1-2	TRBV2	.	.	CASSDSTSANYGYTF	TGTGCCAGCAGTGACTCCACATCAGCTAACTATGGCTACACCTTC
16	TRBJ2-3	TRBV11-2	once	TRBD1	CASSLGTGTSTDTQYF	TGTGCCAGCAGCCTAGGGACAGGGACGAGCACAGATACGCAGTATTTT
13	TRBJ2-2	TRBV5-1	.	.	CASSLGTAGELFF	TGCGCCAGCAGCTTGGGGACAGCTGGGGAGCTGTTTTTT
15	TRBJ1-5	TRBV7-2	.	TRBD1	CASSLAGQINQPQHF	TGTGCCAGCAGCTTAGCGGGACAGATAAATCAGCCCCAGCATTTT
15	TRBJ1-6	TRBV9	.	TRBD1	CASSLQGATGSPLHF	TGTGCCAGCAGCCTACAGGGGGCGACAGGCTCACCCCTCCACTTT
15	TRBJ1-5	TRBV6-5	.	TRBD1	CASKDRQGINQPQHF	TGTGCCAGCAAGGACCGACAGGGAATCAATCAGCCCCAGCATTTT
16	TRBJ1-1	TRBV19	.	TRBD1	CASSMKGQASGTEAFF	TGTGCCAGTAGTATGAAGGGACAGGCCTCGGGCACTGAAGCTTTCTTT
15	TRBJ2-1	TRBV5-1	once	.	CASSKIQQGTNEQFF	TGCGCCAGCAGCAAAATCCAACAGGGCACCAATGAGCAGTTCTTC
15	TRBJ1-4	TRBV6-5	.	.	CASRPGGVGPEKLFF	TGTGCCAGCAGACCCGGGGGAGTTGGGCCCGAAAAACTGTTTTTT
13	TRBJ1-1	TRBV3-1/TRBV3-2	.	.	CASRAGGGTEAFF	TGTGCCAGCCGTGCGGGGGGCGGCACTGAAGCTTTCTTT
14	TRBJ2-7	TRBV5-1	.	TRBD2	CASSLTSGSYEQYF	TGCGCCAGCAGCTTGACTAGCGGATCCTACGAGCAGTACTTC
15	TRBJ2-3	TRBV7-9	.	.	CASSLGGVGADTQYF	TGTGCCAGCAGCTTAGGGGGAGTGGGTGCAGATACGCAGTATTTT
14	TRBJ1-2	TRBV28	.	.	CASSLGRPHYGYTF	TGTGCCAGCAGTTTAGGCAGGCCGCACTATGGCTACACCTTC
14	TRBJ2-1	TRBV28	.	.	CASSLGGGYNEQFF	TGTGCCAGCAGTTTAGGGGGCGGCTACAATGAGCAGTTCTTC
15	TRBJ1-1	TRBV9	.	TRBD1	CASSFDPQGRTEAFF	TGTGCCAGCAGCTTCGACCCACAGGGGAGGACTGAAGCTTTCTTT
14	TRBJ2-7	TRBV13	once	TRBD2	CASSESGRSTGQYF	TGTGCCAGCAGCGAGAGCGGGAGGTCCACTGGGCAGTACTTC
14	TRBJ2-3	TRBV6-5	.	TRBD2	CASKPGLSTDTQYF	TGTGCCAGCAAACCGGGACTAAGCACAGATACGCAGTATTTT
14	TRBJ2-7	TRBV7-2	.	.	CASSLGVTNYEQYF	TGTGCCAGCAGCTTAGGCGTAACCAACTACGAGCAGTACTTC
16	TRBJ2-5	TRBV27	.	.	CASSPVYDRNQETQYF	TGTGCCAGCAGTCCAGTATACGACAGGAACCAAGAGACCCAGTACTTC
14	TRBJ2-2	TRBV7-2	once	.	CASSPNRDTGELFF	TGTGCCAGCAGCCCCAACAGGGACACCGGGGAGCTGTTTTTT
15	TRBJ1-5	TRBV6-1	.	.	CASSEALGGKQPQHF	TGTGCCAGCAGTGAAGCGCTGGGGGGGAAACAGCCCCAGCATTTT
12	TRBJ2-5	TRBV6-4	.	.	CARPGGQETQYF	TGTGCCCGACCCGGGGGCCAAGAGACCCAGTACTTC
14	TRBJ1-1	TRBV5-6	.	.	CASSLQARGTEAFF	TGTGCCAGCAGCTTGCAGGCGCGGGGCACTGAAGCTTTCTTT
15	TRBJ2-7	TRBV5-1	.	.	CASSLEAGSTVEQYF	TGCGCCAGCAGCTTGGAGGCGGGGTCCACCGTGGAGCAGTACTTC
16	TRBJ2-1	TRBV27	.	.	CASSLEYRSSYNEQFF	TGTGCCAGCAGTTTAGAGTACAGGAGCTCCTACAATGAGCAGTTCTTC